A selection of T cell receptor beta chains follows, all from one sample in a study of T cell repertoires in cytomegalovirus infection. MiXCR was run by TCRdb on the reads, yielding one entry per CDR3 protein. The repertoire consists of more than 650,000 distinct CDR3 sequences, with approximately 40% occurring once and the leading ten covering around 2.6%. The sequenced sample was PBMCs. All receptors derive from a human donor in good health (CMV status not recorded). Some clones in this sample may be carry-over from other donors' samples. The CDR3 runs from the conserved cysteine through the conserved F or W. The D gene is left open where the match is weak. The size of a clone is reported for some rows only, either as once, few or many, or as a class for expanded clones.

-	few	TRBJ1-5	TRBV4-1	TGCGCCAGCAGCCAGTCATTGGACAGCCTCAATCAGCCCCAGCATTTT	CASSQSLDSLNQPQHF
-	once	TRBJ1-1	TRBV6-5	TGTGCCAGCAGTTACTGGATCAACACTGAAGCTTTCTTT	CASSYWINTEAFF
-	-	TRBJ1-1	TRBV12-3/TRBV12-4	TGTGCCAGGAGAGGGACTGAAGCTTTCTTT	CARRGTEAFF
-	few	TRBJ1-1	TRBV6-5	TGTGCCAGCAGTTACGGGGGAGAGGGGGGAGCTTTCTTT	CASSYGGEGGAFF
-	few	TRBJ1-5	TRBV6-2/TRBV6-3	TGTGCCAGCCTTCGCCACAAGTATAGCAATCAGCCCCAGCATTTT	CASLRHKYSNQPQHF
-	few	TRBJ1-5	TRBV12-3/TRBV12-4	TGTGCCAGCAGTCAAAGGGCAATGGGGGGAAGCAATCAGCCCCAGCATTTT	CASSQRAMGGSNQPQHF
-	-	TRBJ2-1	TRBV11-2	TGTGCCAGCAGCTTAGATAGACTATCATACAATGAGCAGTTCTTC	CASSLDRLSYNEQFF
-	-	TRBJ1-2	TRBV7-9	TGTGCCAGCAGCTTAGTGATAGGGCCCGACTATGGCTACACCTTC	CASSLVIGPDYGYTF
-	-	TRBJ1-5	TRBV24-1	TGTGCCACCAGTGAGTCGGGACGGGATAGCAATCAGCCCCAGCATTTT	CATSESGRDSNQPQHF
-	-	TRBJ2-7	TRBV6-2/TRBV6-3	TGTGCCAGCACCTCCAGGCTCGACTACGAGCAGTACTTC	CASTSRLDYEQYF
-	-	TRBJ2-1	TRBV28	TGTGCCACCATTACTAGTCGCTCCTACAATGAGCAGTTCTTC	CATITSRSYNEQFF
-	-	TRBJ2-1	TRBV7-2	TGTGCCAGCAGCTTGAGGGGGGGGCAGGGAAATGAGCAGTTCTTC	CASSLRGGQGNEQFF
-	many	TRBJ2-2	TRBV7-2	TGTGCCAGCCATGCGGGGAGCACTATTGCCGGGGAGCTGTTTTTT	CASHAGSTIAGELFF
-	-	TRBJ1-2	TRBV7-6	TGTGACAGCAGCGAGCGAACCCACTATGGCTACACCTTC	CDSSERTHYGYTF
-	-	TRBJ2-5	TRBV6-1	TGTGCCAGCAGTTACAGAACAGGGCGGTTCCAAGAGACCGAGTACTTC	CASSYRTGRFQETEYF
TRBD2	-	TRBJ2-2	TRBV7-6	TGTGCCAGCAGCTTAATCCCGGTTAGCGGGAGTTTGGGTGACACCGGGGAGCTGTTTTTT	CASSLIPVSGSLGDTGELFF
-	-	TRBJ1-6	TRBV7-6	TGTGCCAGCAGCTCCTATTCTACAGGGACCGGTGGTTCACCCCTCCACTTT	CASSSYSTGTGGSPLHF
-	-	TRBJ2-7	TRBV12-3/TRBV12-4	TGTGCCAGCAGTCCACCAGGAGCATCCGAGCAGTACTTC	CASSPPGASEQYF
TRBD1	-	TRBJ1-2	TRBV3-1	TGTGCCAGCAGCCCCGGGACAGGAGAGTTCAACTATGGCTACACCTTC	CASSPGTGEFNYGYTF
TRBD1	-	TRBJ2-7	TRBV28	TGTGCCAGCTCCTCGGGACAGGGAAACGAGCAGTACTTC	CASSSGQGNEQYF
-	many	TRBJ1-5	TRBV28	TGTGCCAGCAGTGGATCGGATCAGCCCCAGCATTTT	CASSGSDQPQHF
-	few	TRBJ1-2	TRBV6-1	TGTGCCAGCTTCCCCCGGGACACGCCGGGCTTGGCTAACTATGGCTACACCTTC	CASFPRDTPGLANYGYTF
TRBD1	-	TRBJ1-5	TRBV6-2/TRBV6-3	TGTGCCAGCAGTACCCGGGACAGGTTCCCGCTTCCCCTAAATCAGCCCCAGCATTTT	CASSTRDRFPLPLNQPQHF
-	once	TRBJ2-3	TRBV24-1	TGTGCCACCAGTGATCCTAACACAGATACGCAGTATTTT	CATSDPNTDTQYF
-	-	TRBJ1-1	TRBV7-9	TGTGCCAGCAGCTTAGGGGTCAGCTGGGTGGGATTT	CASSLGVSWVGF
-	few	TRBJ2-3	TRBV7-2	TGTGCCAGCAGTAGGAGCGGAACCACAGATACGCAGTATTTT	CASSRSGTTDTQYF
TRBD2	-	TRBJ2-3	TRBV25-1	TGTGCCAGCAGTGAAGGGGGGGGTCGGTCCACAGATACGCAGTATTTT	CASSEGGGRSTDTQYF
-	-	TRBJ2-7	TRBV19	TGTGCCAGTAGCCCACTAGCTGGGGACGGATACGAGCAGTACTTC	CASSPLAGDGYEQYF
-	many	TRBJ1-5	TRBV7-2	TGTGCCAGCAGCTTACTTGAAACAAGTCAGCCCCAGCATTTT	CASSLLETSQPQHF
-	-	TRBJ1-6	TRBV20-1	TGCAGTGCTTTGGAGGAGGGTGGCTATTCACCCCTCCACTTT	CSALEEGGYSPLHF
-	-	TRBJ1-6	TRBV28	TGTGCCCACCAGCCTAGCGGGACAAGAAATAATTCACCCCTCCACTTT	CAHQPSGTRNNSPLHF
-	few	TRBJ1-1	TRBV11-2	TGTGCCAGCAGCCCAGGCGGTGGGTACACTGAAGCTTTCTTT	CASSPGGGYTEAFF
-	-	TRBJ2-6	TRBV18	TGTGCCAGCTCACCCCTCGGGGTTTCTGGGGCCAACGTCCTGACTTTC	CASSPLGVSGANVLTF
-	many	TRBJ1-5	TRBV7-9	TGTGCCAGCAGCTCCGACGGGTATCAGCCCCAGCATTTT	CASSSDGYQPQHF
TRBD2	-	TRBJ2-7	TRBV20-1	TGCAGTGCTAGTCGTAGCGGGAGACTGTACGAGCAGTACTTC	CSASRSGRLYEQYF
TRBD2	-	TRBJ2-7	TRBV28	TGTGCCACCCGGCGGGAGGAAAGCTCCTACGAGCAGTACTTC	CATRREESSYEQYF
-	few	TRBJ1-2	TRBV5-6	TGTGCCAGCAGCTTGCCAGGGAGGTGGGGCTATGGCTACACCTTC	CASSLPGRWGYGYTF
-	-	TRBJ1-3	TRBV10-3	TGTGCCATCGCGCCAGGGAGGGACGGGCACTCTGGAAACACCATATATTTT	CAIAPGRDGHSGNTIYF
-	few	TRBJ2-4	TRBV20-1	TGCAGTGCTCAGGACTCCCTAGCCAAAAACATTCAGTACTTC	CSAQDSLAKNIQYF
-	-	TRBJ2-3	TRBV6-5	TGTGCCAGCAGCCACAGGTGGGCTAGCACAGATACGCAGTATTTT	CASSHRWASTDTQYF
-	-	TRBJ2-3	TRBV5-4	TGTGCCAGCAGCTTGGCCCCAGAGGGAGATACGCAGTATTTT	CASSLAPEGDTQYF
-	few	TRBJ2-1	TRBV25-1	TGTGCCAGCAGGGCCCAGGGGAATGAGCAGTTCTTC	CASRAQGNEQFF
-	-	TRBJ1-5	TRBV6-2/TRBV6-3	TGTGCCAGCAGGGACACTTATAGCAATCAGCCCCAGCATTTT	CASRDTYSNQPQHF
TRBD1	-	TRBJ1-2	TRBV28	TGTGCCAGCAGTCCTCAGACAGGGGGCGCAGATGGCTACACCTTC	CASSPQTGGADGYTF
-	few	TRBJ2-3	TRBV4-3	TGCGCCAGCAGCCAAGACCGGCCCGATACAGATACGCAGTATTTT	CASSQDRPDTDTQYF
-	-	TRBJ2-2	TRBV7-2	TGTGCCAGCAGCCCCGGGTGGGGGACGAACACCGGGGAGCTGTTTTTT	CASSPGWGTNTGELFF